Presented here are 28 T cell receptor beta chains from one specimen sequenced in a study of T cells in Graves' hyperthyroidism and ophthalmopathy. RNA transcripts served as the template for amplifying TCR beta CDR3 regions. The HTBI primer set served for first-round RT-PCR of the TCR CDR3. TCRdb reprocessed the multiplex PCR reads via MiXCR and lists one record per CDR3 protein. The sample shows roughly 100,000 distinct CDR3 sequences, 47% of them seen only once. Sequences were obtained from blood. These receptors were collected from a man aged 35 to 55 with Graves' hyperthyroidism.

V gene TRBV7-3 combines with J gene TRBJ1-6; 10 bases match TRBD1. This CDR3 spans 15 amino acids. V was clipped by 5 bases and J by 9 bases; unmatched bases: 7. CDR1 is SGHTA and CDR2 is FQGTGA in the germline V gene. The CDR3 DNA reads TGTGCCAGCAGCCAACAGACAGGGGGCGGTTCACCCCTCCACTTT. Residues: CASSQQTGGGSPLHF.

This clonotype occurred many times. The rearrangement links TRBV6-6 to TRBJ2-7, with D perhaps matching TRBD1 (5 bases). V lost 5 bases and J 6 bases, leaving 17 bases between the germline ends. The CDR3 is 14 amino acids. The germline V gene has CDR1 MNHNY and CDR2 SVGAGI (reference sequence). CDR3 region: CASSTYSGQSEQYF. In DNA form, the CDR3 reads TGTGCCAGCAGTACCTACTCAGGGCAGAGCGAGCAGTACTTC.

This clonotype has at least ten counts. V usage is TRBV11-3 and J usage is TRBJ2-2, with D perhaps matching TRBD1 or TRBD2 (5 bases each). V was cut by 5 bases and J by 10 bases, with 8 bases left in between. Germline-derived CDR1 and CDR2 are SGHNT and YENEEA. This CDR3 is built from 11 residues. The CDR3 DNA reads TGTGCCAGCAGCCGGGGCCCGGAGCTGTTTTTT. Protein: CASSRGPELFF.

The table lists this clonotype with many counts. The chain has TRBV7-8 and TRBJ2-5, with D possibly called TRBD1 or TRBD2 (6 bases each). Germline lookup yields CDR1 SGHVS and CDR2 FQNEAQ. There are 15 residues in the CDR3. V lost 1 base and J lost 4, with 13 bases in between. The CDR3 bases are TGTGCCAGCAGCTTAGACAGGGACTTACGAGAGACCCAGTACTTC. Its protein is CASSLDRDLRETQYF.

This chain links TRBV29-1 with TRBJ1-5; D is unresolved. This CDR3 is built from 15 residues. The germline V gene has CDR1 SQVTM and CDR2 ANQGSEA. V lost 8 bases to trimming and J lost 2 bases, with 19 bases between them. The CDR3 nucleotides read TGCAGCTTCACCCCCACCGGGGAGGGCAATCAGCCCCAGCATTTT. It specifies CSFTPTGEGNQPQHF. The whole variable domain, filled in from reference TRBV29-1 and TRBJ1-5, reads SAVISQKPSRDICQRGTSLTIQCQVDSQVTMMFWYRQQPGQSLTLIATANQGSEATYESGFVIDKFPISRPNLTFSTLTVSNMSPEDSSIYLCSFTPTGEGNQPQHFGDGTRLSIL.

This clonotype was found many times. The chain recombines TRBV20-1 with TRBJ1-3; 7 bases align to TRBD1. Germline trimming cut 0 bases from V and 3 bases from J; bases unmatched to any gene: 2. Germline CDR1 DFQATT, CDR2 SNEGSKA (reference sequence). The CDR3 contains 14 residues. The DNA for the CDR3 is TGCAGTGCTAGAGATCAGGGGGTTGGAAACACCATATATTTT. Its translation: CSARDQGVGNTIYF.

This clonotype was recorded at least ten times. The chain joins TRBV28 to TRBJ1-6; D gene ambiguous. Looked up from germline, CDR1 is MDHEN and CDR2 is SYDVKM. V lost 6 bases, J lost 9 bases, and 9 bases lay in between. CDR3 size: 12 residues. The CDR3 bases are TGTGCCAGCAGCCGCACGAGTTCACCCCTCCACTTT. Its translation is CASSRTSSPLHF.

This clonotype was seen repeatedly, ten times or more. J is TRBJ1-2 and V is TRBV2; the D is unclear. The V end lost 6 bases, the J end lost 7 bases, and 9 bases lay between the germline ends. Germline CDR1 is SNHLY and CDR2 is FYNNEI. There are 11 residues in the CDR3. The CDR3 loop is CASRNHGGYTF. The CDR3 region has the DNA TGTGCCAGCAGGAACCATGGTGGCTACACCTTC. The whole variable domain, filled in from reference TRBV2 and TRBJ1-2, reads EPEVTQTPSHQVTQMGQEVILRCVPISNHLYFYWYRQILGQKVEFLVSFYNNEISEKSEIFDDQFSVERPDGSNFTLKIRSTKLEDSAMYFCASRNHGGYTFGSGTRLTVV.

The chain is built from TRBV11-1 and TRBJ2-7; D call uncertain. The V gene's germline CDR1 is SGHAT and CDR2 FQDESV (reference sequence). The CDR3 has 13 amino acids. The V end lost 3 bases, the J end lost 4 bases, and 10 bases lay between the germline ends. CDR3: CASSFNKGYEQYF. CDR3 in DNA: TGTGCCAGCAGCTTTAACAAAGGGTACGAGCAGTACTTC.

This clonotype was picked up many times. The rearrangement links TRBV7-2 to TRBJ1-4, with D uncertain. CDR3 size: 17 residues. Trimming cost V 5 bases and J 0 bases, with 16 bases left between them. Germline-derived CDR1 and CDR2 are SGHTA and FQGNSA. CDR3 amino acids: CASSPAHPISTNEKLFF. CDR3 nucleotide sequence: TGTGCCAGCAGCCCAGCCCACCCAATATCAACTAATGAAAAACTGTTTTTT.

The chain recombines TRBV2 with TRBJ1-2, with D maybe TRBD1 (5 bases). CDR3 size: 13 residues. Between the trimmed V and J ends, which lost 7 bases and 6 bases, there was a span of 15 bases. Per germline, CDR1 SNHLY and CDR2 FYNNEI. This chain's CDR3 is CASMLGTENGYTF. The CDR3 nucleotides read TGTGCCAGCATGCTCGGGACGGAGAATGGCTACACCTTC.

This clonotype occurred once. The gene calls are TRBV2 and TRBJ1-4; a weak D match, TRBD1 (6 bases). With 6 bases removed from V and 12 bases from J, the gap between germline ends came to 14 bases. This CDR3 region has 12 residues. Germline CDR1 SNHLY, CDR2 FYNNEI. The CDR3 protein is CASRGAGWELFF. CDR3 bases: TGTGCCAGCAGGGGGGCAGGTTGGGAACTGTTTTTT.

The rearrangement uses TRBV5-1 and TRBJ2-1, with 15 positions matching TRBD2. The CDR3 has 16 residues. Germline CDR1 SGHRS, CDR2 YFSETQ. V trimming: 4 bases; J trimming: 7 bases; junction bases outside the gene matches: 6. The CDR3 DNA is TGCGCCAGCAGCGGACTAGCGGGGGGGCCTCGGAATGAGCAGTTCTTC. It is translated as CASSGLAGGPRNEQFF.

In the case of this clonotype: A much larger clone differs from this one at a single base, so this may be a read error. The chain couples TRBV7-2 to TRBJ2-5; a possible D gene is TRBD2 (7 bases). In germline, CDR1 is SGHTA, CDR2 FQGNSA. CDR3 length equals 14 residues. The CDR3 region is CASSQGLGGETQYF. CDR3 DNA: TGCGCCAGCAGCCAAGGACTAGGGGGAGAGACCCAGTACTTC. The whole variable domain, remainder taken from reference TRBV7-2 and TRBJ2-5, is GAGVSQSPSNKVTEKGKDVELRCDPISGHTALYWYRQSLGQGLEFLIYFQGNSAPDKSGLPSDRFSAERTGGSVSTLTIQRTQQEDSAVYLCASSQGLGGETQYFGPGTRLLVL.

The rearrangement links TRBV20-1 to TRBJ2-5, with 9 bases identical to TRBD1. This CDR3 spans 15 amino acids. The J segment lost 7 bases and the V segment lost 3 bases, leaving 12 bases of the junction unmatched. Germline V gene sequence: CDR1 DFQATT, CDR2 SNEGSKA (reference sequence). CDR3 nucleotides: TGCAGTGCTAGGGGGACAGGGTTGGGGCCCGTGACCCAGTACTTC. Translation: CSARGTGLGPVTQYF.

This clonotype was seen at least ten times. V is TRBV12-3 or TRBV12-4 and J is TRBJ1-4; no reliable D call. The CDR3 loop spans 14 amino acids. V lost 5 bases to trimming and J lost 8 bases, with 15 bases between them. The CDR3 coding sequence is TGTGCCAGCAGTCCGAGGGCCTTTTACGAAAAACTGTTTTTT. Its protein is CASSPRAFYEKLFF.

This clonotype was observed many times. J is TRBJ1-3 and V is TRBV20-1; weak D call: TRBD1 (6 bases). The CDR3 consists of 14 residues. CDR1 and CDR2 (germline): DFQATT, SNEGSKA (reference sequence). Trimming pared 3 bases from V and 3 bases from J, leaving 12 bases between. CDR3 sequence (DNA): TGCAGTGCTAGGGGAGGGGGGAATGGAAACACCATATATTTT. Protein: CSARGGGNGNTIYF.

This chain joins TRBV20-1 and TRBJ2-5; 10 bases agree with TRBD2. Trimming took 3 bases from V and 5 from J; bases not matched to a gene: 9. The CDR3 is made up of 15 amino acids. Germline values: CDR1 DFQATT, CDR2 SNEGSKA (reference sequence). CDR3 nucleotides: TGCAGTGCTAGGGGGGTTAGCGGGAGGAGGGAGACCCAGTACTTC. This codes for CSARGVSGRRETQYF.

This chain links TRBV24-1 with TRBJ1-2; maybe TRBD1 (5 bases). The CDR3 is made up of 13 amino acids. V lost 4 bases and J lost 8, with 13 bases in between. Per the germline V gene, CDR1 is KGHDR and CDR2 is SFDVKD. The DNA for the CDR3 is TGTGCCACCAGTGACCCAGGGACTAGAGGCTACACCTTC. This sequence encodes CATSDPGTRGYTF.

Many counts were recorded for this clonotype. The V call is TRBV11-2, the J call TRBJ1-1; D is unresolved. V lost 0 bases, J lost 6 bases, and 8 bases lay in between. The germline V gene has CDR1 SGHAT and CDR2 FQNNGV. The CDR3 covers 13 residues. CDR3 region: CASSLERFAEAFF. Written as DNA, the CDR3 is TGTGCCAGCAGCTTAGAACGGTTCGCTGAAGCTTTCTTT.

This chain uses TRBV20-1 with TRBJ1-1; tentative D call: TRBD1 (6 bases). This CDR3 region has 14 residues. CDR1 and CDR2 (germline): DFQATT, SNEGSKA (reference sequence). The V end was cut by 1 base, the J end by 8 bases, with 17 bases between. CDR3 protein: CSARGYTGATEAFF. DNA of the CDR3: TGCAGTGCTAGAGGGTACACGGGGGCCACGGAAGCTTTCTTT.

Regarding this clonotype: The conserved phenylalanine or tryptophan is not found at the CDR3 terminus, so this likely reflects a read error. Because the CDR3's place on the DNA is in doubt, the DNA is left out and the CDR3 is given as listed by TCRdb. The chain combines TRBV15 with TRBJ2-5; the listed D gene, TRBD2, was not tested against the DNA. Germline lookup yields CDR1 LNHNV and CDR2 YYDKDF (reference sequence). Including both end residues, the CDR3 is 13 amino acids long. This CDR3 is CATSRTRTSAANT.

This clonotype has a count of ten or more. V and J are TRBV7-8 and TRBJ2-7; no firm D call. The CDR3 extends over 14 amino acids. Trimming cost V 4 bases and J 2 bases, with 12 bases left between them. Germline V gives CDR1 SGHVS, CDR2 FQNEAQ. CDR3 amino acids: CASSSPGLPYEQYF. CDR3 in DNA: TGTGCCAGCAGCTCACCCGGGCTCCCCTACGAGCAGTACTTC.

This clonotype appeared many times. The gene calls are TRBV20-1 and TRBJ2-3, with 12 bases fitting TRBD2. Germline CDR1 and CDR2: DFQATT and SNEGSKA (reference sequence). CDR3 length: 15 residues. V gave up 3 bases and J gave up 1 base; unmatched junction bases: 2. CDR3 sequence: CSARGTSGRTDTQYF. CDR3 DNA sequence: TGCAGTGCTAGGGGGACTAGCGGGCGCACAGATACGCAGTATTTT.

The rearrangement links TRBV30 to TRBJ1-3; no clear D gene. Germline loops: CDR1 GTSNPN, CDR2 SVGIG (reference sequence). CDR3 length: 12 residues. Trimming removed 2 bases from V and 4 bases from J, with 6 bases in between. DNA of the CDR3: TGTGCCTGGAGTTTCGCGGGAAACACCATATATTTT. Protein product: CAWSFAGNTIYF.

The V gene is TRBV24-1, the J gene TRBJ2-3; 7 bases agree with TRBD2. J gave up 6 bases and V 1 base, and 9 bases lay outside the gene matches. Germline values: CDR1 KGHDR, CDR2 SFDVKD. This CDR3 has 16 amino acids. CDR3 nucleotide sequence: TGTGCCACCAGTGATTTTAGACTAGCCTCTGTGGATACGCAGTATTTT. This codes for CATSDFRLASVDTQYF.

This sequence joins TRBV15 and TRBJ2-5; D uncertain. The CDR3 has 18 amino acids. Germline CDR1 and CDR2: LNHNV and YYDKDF (reference sequence). Between the trimmed V and J ends, which lost 5 bases and 0 bases, there was a span of 22 bases. The CDR3 DNA reads TGTGCCACCAGCTTAACAGATCCGCAGGATTTAAACCAAGAGACCCAGTACTTC. It encodes CATSLTDPQDLNQETQYF.

Notes on this clonotype: A much larger clone is a single base away; this may be a read error. V is TRBV12-3 or TRBV12-4 and J is TRBJ1-4, with D hard to call. The CDR3 is 14 amino acids. V shed 5 bases and J shed 12 bases, with 19 bases lying between them. CDR3 sequence: CASSPSTGREELFF. For the CDR3, the DNA is TGTGCCAGCAGTCCATCGACCGGGAGAGAAGAACTGTTTTTT.